The source of this TCR beta chain is a study of long-term antiretroviral therapy in people with HIV. Study results and limitations: Controls exceeded HIV repertoires in CDR3 length range.

On this clone: The antigen is undetermined.

Researchers ran immunoSEQ v3.0 at survey level. The sequencing target was about 35,000-55,000 T-cell genomes per sample. Assay used: immunoSEQ multiplex PCR; TCRdb lists only in-frame clones, some missing. The repertoire holds about 36,000 clones, 80% seen once, with approximately 5.5% in the top ten. Germline values: CDR1 SGHRS, CDR2 YFSETQ. V lost 3 bases and J lost 2, with 14 bases in between. The CDR3 contains 15 residues. The United States was where all participants with HIV were treated. This chain links TRBV5-1 with TRBJ1-1; no definite D call. Sequences were derived from unsorted PBMCs, sampled 3.4 years after starting antiretroviral therapy. The TCR was taken from a man younger than 40 with HIV. In nucleotides, the CDR3 is TGCGCCAGCAGCTCAGGCGGGAGCCGAAACACTGAAGCTTTCTTT. This gives the protein CASSSGGSRNTEAFF.